The clone carrying this T cell receptor beta chain was detected only a few times. This record belongs to a study of cytomegalovirus exposure and HLA in healthy donors. PCR involved 60 Vbeta and 13 Jbeta primers. TCRdb keeps only in-frame clones here, not all; method: immunoSEQ multiplex PCR. Here the sample spans about 160,000 clones, more than 75% being singletons. Germline CDR1 MNHNS, CDR2 SASEGT. CDR3 size: 14 residues. V was pared by 4 bases and J by 0 bases, with 9 bases between. This sequence originates from a man in his late teens or twenties in good health and CMV-seropositive. Sequenced input: PBMCs. The V call is TRBV6-1, the J call TRBJ1-1, with D tentatively TRBD1 (5 bases). CDR3 sequence (DNA): TGTGCCAGCAGTGCCGACAGCTTGAACACTGAAGCTTTCTTT. Protein product: CASSADSLNTEAFF.